This T cell receptor beta chain is drawn from a study of control samples from healthy donors and cancer patients. The V and J ends lost 2 bases and 1 base respectively, with 11 bases between them. This CDR3 spans 15 amino acids. Looked up from germline, CDR1 is SGHAT and CDR2 is FQNNGV. Sequencing was performed with immunoSEQ multiplex PCR; in TCRdb, only in-frame clones are kept and a portion is missing. The sample carries around 130,000 clones, 75% to 95% recorded once. The receptor was derived from a man in his late teens or twenties in good health. Material: blood. The chain uses TRBV11-2 and TRBJ1-2, with a tentative D call TRBD1 (6 bases). The CDR3 protein is CASSLNADSNYGYTF. The CDR3, as DNA: TGTGCCAGCAGCTTAAACGCGGACAGTAACTATGGCTACACCTTC.